Each of the 5 T cell receptor beta chains below was sequenced from the same sample in a study of blood T cell repertoires in COVID-19. Clones were read by immunoSEQ multiplex PCR, and TCRdb kept only the in-frame ones, dropping some. The sample shows roughly 300,000 clones, 75% to 85% of them seen only once. Material for sequencing was peripheral blood. These receptor sequences come from a human donor in a cohort sampled during active COVID-19.

The CDR3 is CSAETSGVAYF. Here the CDR3 DNA reads TGCAGTGCTGAGACTAGCGGGGTGGCGTACTTC. This chain uses TRBV20-1 with TRBJ2-5; TRBD2 matches at 11 bases. From germline, CDR1 is DFQATT and CDR2 SNEGSKA (reference sequence). The V gene end was trimmed by 5 bases and the J gene end by 13 bases; junction bases not matched to a gene: 6. The CDR3 is 11 residues long.

The V call is TRBV5-1, the J call TRBJ2-7; 9 bases are a match to TRBD1. V lost 4 bases and J lost 2; bases outside the gene matches: 4. CDR1 is SGHRS and CDR2 is YFSETQ in the germline V gene. CDR3 size: 14 residues. In DNA form, the CDR3 reads TGCGCCAGCAGCGGACAGGGGATCGCCTACGAGCAGTACTTC. Translating it yields CASSGQGIAYEQYF.

The rearrangement links TRBV9 to TRBJ2-1, with 12 bases that match TRBD2. Trimming removed 4 bases from V and 7 bases from J; junction bases left unmatched: 12. Per germline, CDR1 SGDLS and CDR2 YYNGEE. The CDR3 consists of 17 residues. This chain's CDR3 is CASSLHLSSGGGNEQFF. The DNA of the CDR3 is TGTGCCAGCAGCCTCCACCTGTCTAGCGGGGGGGGGAATGAGCAGTTCTTC.

This clone appeared once. The junction shows a germline mismatch at one end, possibly a read error. This sequence joins TRBV5-1 and TRBJ2-3; 11 nucleotides align to TRBD2. The germline gives CDR1 SGHRS, CDR2 YFSETQ. The CDR3 length is 17 residues. The CDR3 here is CASSLSLTSGGTDTQYF. CDR3 nucleotides: TGCGCCAGCAGCTTGAGCCTTACTAGCGGGGGCACGGATACGCAGTATTTT.

The chain combines TRBV6-5 with TRBJ2-3; TRBD2 matches 8 bases. The CDR3 loop spans 14 amino acids. Looked up from germline, CDR1 is MNHEY and CDR2 is SVGAGI. The V segment lost 6 bases and the J segment 2 bases; nucleotides outside the gene matches: 4. The CDR3 nucleotides are TGTGCCAGCAGCCCGGGAGGGGTCACAGATACGCAGTATTTT. This codes for CASSPGGVTDTQYF.